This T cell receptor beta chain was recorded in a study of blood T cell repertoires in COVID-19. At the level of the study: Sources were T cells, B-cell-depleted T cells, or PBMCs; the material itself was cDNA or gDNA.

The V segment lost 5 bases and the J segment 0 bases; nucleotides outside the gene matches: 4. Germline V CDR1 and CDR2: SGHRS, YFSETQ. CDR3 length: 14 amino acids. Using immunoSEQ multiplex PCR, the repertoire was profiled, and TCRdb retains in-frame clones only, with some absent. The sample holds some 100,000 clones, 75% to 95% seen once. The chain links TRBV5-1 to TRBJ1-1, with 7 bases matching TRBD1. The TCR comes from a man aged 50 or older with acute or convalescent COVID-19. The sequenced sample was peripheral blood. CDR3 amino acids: CASRSGQVNTEAFF. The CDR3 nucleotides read TGCGCCAGCAGGAGCGGACAGGTGAACACTGAAGCTTTCTTT.